The clone carrying this T cell receptor beta chain was picked up a small number of times. These data belong to a study of blood T cell repertoires in COVID-19. The overall study: Donors in the United States, Italy and Spain gave samples during acute or convalescent COVID-19. Sample material is recorded as cDNA or gDNA derived from T cells, B-cell-depleted T cells, or PBMCs.

CDR3 size: 14 residues. Looked up from germline, CDR1 is SEHNR and CDR2 is FQNEAQ (reference sequence). V shed 6 bases, J shed 7 bases, and the junction held 9 bases outside the gene matches. In the authors' methods: Cell counts per sample came from amplifying reference gene primers. TCRdb's copy holds only in-frame clones and misses some; the assay was immunoSEQ multiplex PCR. That table supplies the V and J calls and clone size; D and trimming were determined from the DNA. The sample includes some 50,000 clones, over 75% of them seen just once. Sequences were obtained from peripheral blood. The TCR was taken from a human donor in a cohort sampled during active COVID-19. The V and J genes are TRBV7-9 and TRBJ1-5; 7 positions match TRBD1. This chain's CDR3 is CASRAEGAGQPQHF. For the CDR3, the DNA is TGTGCCAGCAGGGCGGAGGGGGCTGGGCAGCCCCAGCATTTT.